The entry below describes one T cell receptor beta chain. Its target is not known. The data were obtained in a study of T cells after yellow fever vaccination. In the study overall: SMART-Seq v4 Ultra Low Input served to prepare low-cell-number fractions.

The V and J ends lost 6 bases and 4 bases, in that order; junction bases with no gene match: 10. The CDR3 extends over 15 amino acids. The germline CDR1 and CDR2 sequences are ENHRY and SYGVKD. 5'RACE template switching added a universal primer site and UMIs to TCR cDNA. Using its own MiXCR run on the 5' RACE reads, TCRdb lists one record per CDR3 protein. The repertoire holds 340,000 or so distinct CDR3 sequences, around 12% seen once, with 2.5% to 3.5% in the top ten. Study results and limitations: Post-booster samples contained most primary-vaccination clones (about 96% CD4, about 90% CD8).

This sequence originates from a man aged 18 to 30 who received the YFV17D yellow fever vaccine. The material sequenced was CD4+ T cells sorted from PBMCs, taken 15 days after the yellow fever booster vaccination. V usage is TRBV10-3 and J usage is TRBJ1-2, with 8 bases aligning to TRBD1. CDR3 sequence: CAISGLTGTGYGYTF. As DNA, the CDR3 is TGTGCCATCAGCGGGTTGACAGGGACAGGCTATGGCTACACCTTC.